One T cell receptor beta chain is described in this entry. Its cognate antigen is unknown. Individually, cDNA molecules had unique molecular identifiers attached to them. TCRdb reprocessed the 5' RACE reads via MiXCR and lists one record per CDR3 protein. The sample records roughly 32,000 distinct CDR3 sequences, around 7% being singletons. This record belongs to a study of early T cells in non-severe SARS-CoV-2 infection. At the level of the study: Chains from this unsorted whole-blood bulk RNA could not be paired. Study-wide findings and caveats: Matching results from VDJdb favored anti-spike CD8 responses, leaving private and CD4 specificities undetected.

Source material: whole blood. This receptor was taken from an adult who was a healthcare worker with PCR-confirmed SARS-CoV-2 infection or an uninfected control (not recorded which).

The CDR3 sequence is CASSQAGEGSYEQYF. The CDR3 nucleotides are TGTGCCAGCAGCCAAGCGGGAGAGGGATCCTACGAGCAGTACTTC. This chain connects TRBV28 to TRBJ2-7, with 8 bases matching TRBD2. Trimming at V came to 6 bases and at J to 1 base, leaving 8 bases not matched to a gene. Germline V gives CDR1 MDHEN, CDR2 SYDVKM. There are 15 residues in the CDR3.